Listed here is a single T cell receptor beta chain. Per the original data handling: Researchers report that nucleated cell counts were estimated from reference gene primer amplification. Libraries were prepared by immunoSEQ multiplex PCR; TCRdb keeps only in-frame clonotypes and omits some of them. Clone size and V and J calls were adopted from that table, with D and trimming inferred from the DNA. The data show about 110,000 clones, around 82% seen once. The sample comes from a study of blood T cell repertoires in COVID-19. The V end was cut by 0 bases, the J end by 7 bases, with 14 bases between. The CDR3 loop spans 15 amino acids. Germline CDR1 is LNHDA and CDR2 is SQIVND (reference sequence).

This rearrangement joins TRBV19 to TRBJ2-3, with a possible D match to TRBD2 (6 bases). The receptor comes from a human donor in a cohort sampled during active or convalescent COVID-19. Sequencing used peripheral blood. CDR3 sequence (DNA): TGTGCCAGTAGTATAGATATGGAGGGTAGGAATACGCAGTATTTT. Translated: CASSIDMEGRNTQYF.